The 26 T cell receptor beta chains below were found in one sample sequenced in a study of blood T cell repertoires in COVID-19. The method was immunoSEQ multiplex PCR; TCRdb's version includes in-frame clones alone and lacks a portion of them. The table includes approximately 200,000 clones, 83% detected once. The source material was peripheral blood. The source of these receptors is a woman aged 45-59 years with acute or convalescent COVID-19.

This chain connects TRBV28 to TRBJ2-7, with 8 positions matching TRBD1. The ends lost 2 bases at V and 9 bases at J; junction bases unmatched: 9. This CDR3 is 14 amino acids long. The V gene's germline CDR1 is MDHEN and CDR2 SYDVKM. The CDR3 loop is CASSLPGQGTRQYF. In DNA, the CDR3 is TGTGCCAGCAGTTTACCCGGACAGGGCACGCGGCAGTACTTC.

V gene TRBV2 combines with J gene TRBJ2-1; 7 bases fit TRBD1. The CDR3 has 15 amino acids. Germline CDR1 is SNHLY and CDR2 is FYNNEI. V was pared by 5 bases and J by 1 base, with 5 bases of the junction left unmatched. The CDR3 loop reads CASSSRGMSYNEQFF. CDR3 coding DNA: TGTGCCAGCAGTTCCAGGGGGATGTCCTACAATGAGCAGTTCTTC.

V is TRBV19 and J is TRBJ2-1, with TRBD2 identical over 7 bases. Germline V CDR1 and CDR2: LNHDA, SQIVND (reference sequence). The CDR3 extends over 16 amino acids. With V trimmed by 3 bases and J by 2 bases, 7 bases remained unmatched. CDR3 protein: CASSIGGRAPYNEQFF. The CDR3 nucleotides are TGTGCCAGTAGTATCGGTGGGAGGGCCCCCTACAATGAGCAGTTCTTC.

DNA for the CDR3: TGTGCCAGCAGCTTAGACGGCGGGGGGGAATCAGATACGCAGTATTTT. Translated, it gives CASSLDGGGESDTQYF. The V call is TRBV7-8, the J call TRBJ2-3; the match to TRBD2 covers 9 bases. Per the germline V gene, CDR1 is SGHVS and CDR2 is FQNEAQ. V shed 1 base and J 4 bases; nucleotides not matched to a gene: 6. The CDR3 sequence is 16 residues long.

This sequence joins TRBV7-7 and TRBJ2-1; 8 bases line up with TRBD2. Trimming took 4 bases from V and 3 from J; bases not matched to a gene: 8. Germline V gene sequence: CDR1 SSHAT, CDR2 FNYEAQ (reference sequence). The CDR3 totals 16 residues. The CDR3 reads CASSSLSGRNYNEQFF. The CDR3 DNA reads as TGTGCCAGCAGCTCATTAAGCGGGAGAAACTACAATGAGCAGTTCTTC.

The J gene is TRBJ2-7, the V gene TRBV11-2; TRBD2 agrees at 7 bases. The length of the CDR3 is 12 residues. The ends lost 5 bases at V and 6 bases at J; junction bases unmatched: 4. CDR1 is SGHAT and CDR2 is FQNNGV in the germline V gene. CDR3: CASSGRGPEQYF. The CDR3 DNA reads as TGTGCCAGCAGCGGGAGGGGTCCCGAGCAGTACTTC. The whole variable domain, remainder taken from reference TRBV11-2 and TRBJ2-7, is EAGVAQSPRYKIIEKRQSVAFWCNPISGHATLYWYQQILGQGPKLLIQFQNNGVVDDSQLPKDRFSAERLKGVDSTLKIQPAKLEDSAVYLCASSGRGPEQYFGPGTRLTVT.

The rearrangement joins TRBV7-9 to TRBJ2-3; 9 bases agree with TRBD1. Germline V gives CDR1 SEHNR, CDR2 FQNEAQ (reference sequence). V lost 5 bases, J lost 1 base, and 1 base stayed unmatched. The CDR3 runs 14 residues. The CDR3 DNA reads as TGTGCCAGCAGCCGGACAGGGGGCACAGATACGCAGTATTTT. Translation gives CASSRTGGTDTQYF.

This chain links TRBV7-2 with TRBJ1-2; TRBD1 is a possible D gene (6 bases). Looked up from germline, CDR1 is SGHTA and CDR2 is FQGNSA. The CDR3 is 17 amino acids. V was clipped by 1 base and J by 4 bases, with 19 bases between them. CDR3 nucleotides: TGTGCCAGCAGCTTAGAGGGGGGGCGGACCCTCCTCTATGGCTACACCTTC. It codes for CASSLEGGRTLLYGYTF.

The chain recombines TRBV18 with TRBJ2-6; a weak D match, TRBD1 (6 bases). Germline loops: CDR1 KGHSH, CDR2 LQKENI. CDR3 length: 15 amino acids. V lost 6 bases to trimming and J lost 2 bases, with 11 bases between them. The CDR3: CASSPSGAGANVLTF. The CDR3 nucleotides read TGTGCCAGCTCGCCTTCAGGGGCTGGGGCCAACGTCCTGACTTTC.

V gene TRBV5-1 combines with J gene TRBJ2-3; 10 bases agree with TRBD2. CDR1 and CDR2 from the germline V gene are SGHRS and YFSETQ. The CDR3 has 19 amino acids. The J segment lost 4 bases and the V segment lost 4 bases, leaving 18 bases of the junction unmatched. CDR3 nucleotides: TGCGCCAGCAGCCGCTCTAAAGTAGCGGGAGGTTCTTTTTCAGATACGCAGTATTTT. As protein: CASSRSKVAGGSFSDTQYF. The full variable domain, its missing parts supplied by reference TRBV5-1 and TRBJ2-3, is KAGVTQTPRYLIKTRGQQVTLSCSPISGHRSVSWYQQTPGQGLQFLFEYFSETQRNKGNFPGRFSGRQFSNSRSEMNVSTLELGDSALYLCASSRSKVAGGSFSDTQYFGPGTRLTVL.

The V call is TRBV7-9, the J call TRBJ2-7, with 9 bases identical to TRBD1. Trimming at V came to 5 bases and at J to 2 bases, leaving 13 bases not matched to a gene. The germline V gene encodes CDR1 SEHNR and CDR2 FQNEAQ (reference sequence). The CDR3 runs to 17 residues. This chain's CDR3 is CASSPRTGDTNPYEQYF. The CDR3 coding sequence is TGTGCCAGCAGCCCGCGGACAGGGGACACGAACCCCTACGAGCAGTACTTC. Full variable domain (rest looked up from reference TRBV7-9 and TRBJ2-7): DTGVSQNPRHKITKRGQNVTFRCDPISEHNRLYWYRQTLGQGPEFLTYFQNEAQLEKSRLLSDRFSAERPKGSFSTLEIQRTEQGDSAMYLCASSPRTGDTNPYEQYFGPGTRLTVT.

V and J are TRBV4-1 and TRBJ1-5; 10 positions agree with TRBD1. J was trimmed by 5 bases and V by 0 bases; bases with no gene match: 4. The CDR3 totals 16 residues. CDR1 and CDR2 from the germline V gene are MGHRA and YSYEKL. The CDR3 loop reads CASSQEGTGADQPQHF. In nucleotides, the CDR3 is TGCGCCAGCAGCCAAGAAGGGACAGGGGCAGATCAGCCCCAGCATTTT.

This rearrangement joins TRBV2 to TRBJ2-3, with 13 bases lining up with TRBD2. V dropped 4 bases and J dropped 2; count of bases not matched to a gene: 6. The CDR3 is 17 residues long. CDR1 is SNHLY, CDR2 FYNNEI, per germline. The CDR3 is CASSVATSGGNTDTQYF. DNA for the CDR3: TGTGCCAGCAGTGTAGCGACTAGCGGGGGGAACACAGATACGCAGTATTTT.

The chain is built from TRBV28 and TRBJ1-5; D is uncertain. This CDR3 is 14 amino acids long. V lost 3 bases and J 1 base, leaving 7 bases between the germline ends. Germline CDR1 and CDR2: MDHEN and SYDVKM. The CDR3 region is CASSFGSSNQPQHF. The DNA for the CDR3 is TGTGCCAGCAGTTTCGGGAGCAGCAATCAGCCCCAGCATTTT.

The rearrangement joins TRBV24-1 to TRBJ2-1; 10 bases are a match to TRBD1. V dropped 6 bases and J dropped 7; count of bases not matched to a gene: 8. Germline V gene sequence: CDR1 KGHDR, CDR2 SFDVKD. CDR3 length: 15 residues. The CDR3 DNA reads TGTGCCACCAGTCGGCCGACAGGGGGCAGGAATGAGCAGTTCTTC. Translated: CATSRPTGGRNEQFF.

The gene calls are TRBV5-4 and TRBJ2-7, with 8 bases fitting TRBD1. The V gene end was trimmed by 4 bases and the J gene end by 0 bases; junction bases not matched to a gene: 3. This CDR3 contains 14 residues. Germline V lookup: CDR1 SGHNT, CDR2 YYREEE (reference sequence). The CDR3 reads CASSRDRSSYEQYF. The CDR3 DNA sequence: TGTGCCAGCAGCAGGGACAGGAGCTCCTACGAGCAGTACTTC. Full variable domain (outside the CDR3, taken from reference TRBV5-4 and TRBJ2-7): ETGVTQSPTHLIKTRGQQVTLRCSSQSGHNTVSWYQQALGQGPQFIFQYYREEENGRGNFPPRFSGLQFPNYSSELNVNALELDDSALYLCASSRDRSSYEQYFGPGTRLTVT.

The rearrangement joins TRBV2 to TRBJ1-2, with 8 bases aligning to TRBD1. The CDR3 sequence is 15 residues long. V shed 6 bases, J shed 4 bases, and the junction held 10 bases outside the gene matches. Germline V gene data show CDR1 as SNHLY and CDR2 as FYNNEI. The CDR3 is CASRENGQGGYGYTF. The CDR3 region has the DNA TGTGCCAGCAGAGAAAACGGACAGGGCGGCTATGGCTACACCTTC.

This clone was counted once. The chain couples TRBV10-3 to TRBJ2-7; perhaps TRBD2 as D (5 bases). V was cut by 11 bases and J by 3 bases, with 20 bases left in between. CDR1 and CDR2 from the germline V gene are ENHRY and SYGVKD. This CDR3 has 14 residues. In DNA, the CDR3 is TGTGCCGCCTCGGACGGCCTAGGAGGCTACGAGCAGTACTTC. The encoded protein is CAASDGLGGYEQYF.

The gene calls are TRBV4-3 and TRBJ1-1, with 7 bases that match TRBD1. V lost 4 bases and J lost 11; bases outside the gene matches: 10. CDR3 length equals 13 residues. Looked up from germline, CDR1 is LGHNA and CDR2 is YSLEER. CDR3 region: CASSRTGTVRAFF. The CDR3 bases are TGCGCCAGCAGCCGGACAGGAACCGTGAGGGCTTTCTTT.

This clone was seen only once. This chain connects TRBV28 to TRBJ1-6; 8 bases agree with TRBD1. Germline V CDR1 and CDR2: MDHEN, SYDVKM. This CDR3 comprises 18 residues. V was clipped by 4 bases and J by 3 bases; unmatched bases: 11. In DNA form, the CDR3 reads TGTGCCAGCAGTTCGGGGGCGACAGGGGTTATCTATAATTCACCCCTCCACTTT. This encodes CASSSGATGVIYNSPLHF.

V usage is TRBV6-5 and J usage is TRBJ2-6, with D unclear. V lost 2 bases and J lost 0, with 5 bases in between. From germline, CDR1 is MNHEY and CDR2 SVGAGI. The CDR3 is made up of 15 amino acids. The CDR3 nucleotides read TGTGCCAGCAGTTACCAGGTCTCTGGGGCCAACGTCCTGACTTTC. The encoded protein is CASSYQVSGANVLTF.

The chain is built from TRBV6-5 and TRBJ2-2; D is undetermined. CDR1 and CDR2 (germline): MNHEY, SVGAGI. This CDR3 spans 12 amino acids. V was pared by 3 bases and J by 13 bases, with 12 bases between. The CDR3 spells CASSYRLSRLFF. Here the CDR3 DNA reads TGTGCCAGCAGTTATAGACTTAGTAGGCTGTTTTTT.

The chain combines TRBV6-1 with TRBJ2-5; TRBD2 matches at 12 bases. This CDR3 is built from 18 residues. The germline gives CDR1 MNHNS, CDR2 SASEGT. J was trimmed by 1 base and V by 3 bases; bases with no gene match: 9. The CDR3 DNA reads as TGTGCCAGCAGTGACCAGGTCCCGGGACTAGCGGGCCAAGAGACCCAGTACTTC. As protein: CASSDQVPGLAGQETQYF.

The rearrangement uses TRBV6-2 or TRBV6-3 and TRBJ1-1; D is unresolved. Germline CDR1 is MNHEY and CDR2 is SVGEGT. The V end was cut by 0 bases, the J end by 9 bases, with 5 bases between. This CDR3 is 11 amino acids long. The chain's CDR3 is CASSYSQKAFF. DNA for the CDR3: TGTGCCAGCAGTTACTCTCAGAAAGCTTTCTTT.

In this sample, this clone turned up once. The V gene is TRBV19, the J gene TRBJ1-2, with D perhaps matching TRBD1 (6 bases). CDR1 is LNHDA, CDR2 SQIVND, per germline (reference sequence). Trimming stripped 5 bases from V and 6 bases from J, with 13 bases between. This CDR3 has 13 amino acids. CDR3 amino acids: CASSVQGSHGYTF. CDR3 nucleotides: TGTGCCAGTAGTGTACAGGGATCTCATGGCTACACCTTC. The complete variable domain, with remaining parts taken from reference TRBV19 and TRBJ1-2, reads DGGITQSPKYLFRKEGQNVTLSCEQNLNHDAMYWYRQDPGQGLRLIYYSQIVNDFQKGDIAEGYSVSREKKESFPLTVTSAQKNPTAFYLCASSVQGSHGYTFGSGTRLTVV.

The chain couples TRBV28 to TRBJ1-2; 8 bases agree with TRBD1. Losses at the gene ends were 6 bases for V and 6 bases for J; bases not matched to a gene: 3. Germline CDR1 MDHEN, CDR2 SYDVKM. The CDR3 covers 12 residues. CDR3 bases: TGTGCCAGCAGAGTGGGACAGGATGGCTACACCTTC. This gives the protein CASRVGQDGYTF.